The clone carrying this T cell receptor (beta chain) appeared a single time. These data are taken from a study of OX40 agonist ivuxolimab in advanced cancers. Study-wide context: Patients undergoing dose escalation presented with hepatocellular carcinoma, melanoma, renal cell or head and neck cancer.

Peripheral blood came from all dose cohorts at three timepoints. Germline V gives CDR1 SGHAT, CDR2 FQNNGV. V lost 7 bases, J lost 6 bases, and 10 bases lay in between. The CDR3 totals 11 residues. Data came from immunoSEQ multiplex PCR; TCRdb stores just in-frame clones and leaves some out. Counted here are roughly 29,000 clones, 84% occurring once; the ten biggest clones make up roughly a sixth. The TCR originated in an adult with an advanced solid tumor such as melanoma, head and neck, liver or kidney cancer. The V gene is TRBV11-2, the J gene TRBJ2-7; D ambiguous. Here the sequenced sample was CD4+ or CD8+ T cells sorted from blood, taken in a trial of the OX40 agonist ivuxolimab. CDR3: CASTFFGEQYF. CDR3 DNA: TGTGCCAGCACCTTTTTCGGCGAGCAGTACTTC.